Listed here are 20 T cell receptor beta chains from one sample, sequenced in a study of cytotoxic CD8 clonotypes in ibrutinib-treated CLL. Some clones are missing from TCRdb's copy, which holds only in-frame ones; the method was immunoSEQ multiplex PCR. This table holds roughly 130,000 clones, approximately 90% found once. Sequencing used PBMCs, obtained after 12 months of ibrutinib treatment. The receptors originated from a human donor with chronic lymphocytic leukemia.

This clone has a single count. V is TRBV18 and J is TRBJ2-5; TRBD1 matches 7 bases. The CDR3 is 16 residues long. The germline V gene has CDR1 KGHSH and CDR2 LQKENI. With 1 base clipped from V and 3 bases from J, the junction kept 8 bases outside the gene matches. CDR3 protein: CASSPRSRGTEETQYF. The CDR3 DNA is TGTGCCAGCTCACCACGGTCAAGGGGGACAGAAGAGACCCAGTACTTC.

This clone was detected only once. The J gene is TRBJ1-4, the V gene TRBV6-1; D gene uncertain. V shed 1 base and J shed 4 bases, with 7 bases lying between them. The germline V gene encodes CDR1 MNHNS and CDR2 SASEGT. The CDR3 contains 14 residues. The CDR3 nucleotides are TGTGCCAGCAGTGAAGGGTCGGTTAATGAAAAACTGTTTTTT. Translation: CASSEGSVNEKLFF.

The chain is built from TRBV6-5 and TRBJ2-7; D perhaps matches TRBD2 (5 bases). CDR3 length: 14 amino acids. CDR1 is MNHEY, CDR2 SVGAGI, per germline. Trimming left V 0 bases short and J 3 bases short, with 9 bases between. This CDR3 is CASSYSGRDYEQYF. Written as DNA, the CDR3 is TGTGCCAGCAGTTACTCAGGACGGGACTACGAGCAGTACTTC.

The V gene is TRBV7-2, the J gene TRBJ2-1, with 7 bases matching TRBD2. With V trimmed by 7 bases and J by 9 bases, 15 bases remained unmatched. Germline-derived CDR1 and CDR2 are SGHTA and FQGNSA. The CDR3 has 15 residues. Here the CDR3 DNA reads TGTGCCAGCACCCCCGGGACTATTTCGGTGCTTGAGCAGTTCTTC. It yields the protein CASTPGTISVLEQFF.

This chain joins TRBV28 and TRBJ1-1; D uncertain. This CDR3 spans 11 amino acids. Germline assignment: CDR1 MDHEN and CDR2 SYDVKM. The germline V and J ends were trimmed by 8 bases and 2 bases, with 6 bases remaining between them. CDR3 region: CASRGNTEAFF. The CDR3 DNA sequence: TGTGCCAGCCGGGGAAACACTGAAGCTTTCTTT.

The genes are TRBV19 and TRBJ2-4; no clear D gene. The V end lost 6 bases, the J end lost 7 bases, and 4 bases lay between the germline ends. The CDR3 contains 10 residues. Germline CDR1 reads LNHDA; CDR2 reads SQIVND (reference sequence). This chain's CDR3 is CASSPNIQYF. In DNA form, the CDR3 reads TGTGCCAGTAGCCCCAACATTCAGTACTTC.

This rearrangement joins TRBV18 to TRBJ1-1, with 7 positions matching TRBD1. The V and J ends lost 3 bases and 5 bases, in that order; junction bases with no gene match: 6. This CDR3 has 14 residues. The germline CDR1 and CDR2 sequences are KGHSH and LQKENI. The CDR3 reads CASSPNKQGTEAFF. In DNA form, the CDR3 reads TGTGCCAGCTCACCCAATAAACAGGGGACTGAAGCTTTCTTT.

This chain connects TRBV6-5 to TRBJ2-5; D uncertain. This CDR3 has 14 amino acids. Germline V gene sequence: CDR1 MNHEY, CDR2 SVGAGI. With 10 bases removed from V and 6 bases from J, the gap between germline ends came to 21 bases. The CDR3 here is CATPSDQRRKTQYF. Here the CDR3 DNA reads TGTGCCACACCGTCCGACCAGCGACGGAAGACCCAGTACTTC.

The chain links TRBV2 to TRBJ2-5; D is uncertain. Per the germline V gene, CDR1 is SNHLY and CDR2 is FYNNEI. This CDR3 has 14 residues. Trimming stripped 8 bases from V and 3 bases from J, with 16 bases between. CDR3 DNA sequence: TGTGCCAGCTCATCGGTGGGCCTGGAAGAGACCCAGTACTTC. It translates to CASSSVGLEETQYF.

This chain joins TRBV27 and TRBJ1-5; D uncertain. The CDR3 totals 16 residues. The V gene lost 1 base and the J gene lost 6 bases, with 16 bases spanning the gap. Germline CDR1 MNHEY, CDR2 SMNVEV (reference sequence). CDR3 loop: CASSLWYAAEVQPQHF. CDR3 in DNA: TGTGCCAGCAGTTTATGGTACGCCGCCGAGGTTCAGCCCCAGCATTTT.

The gene calls are TRBV7-8 and TRBJ2-7; the match to TRBD1 covers 7 bases. The CDR3 covers 16 residues. The germline gives CDR1 SGHVS, CDR2 FQNEAQ. After removal of 1 base from V and 6 bases from J, the junction contained 12 bases not matched to a gene. The CDR3 DNA reads as TGTGCCAGCAGCTTAGGCAGGGACAGTGGGTTGGGCGAGCAGTACTTC. Its protein product is CASSLGRDSGLGEQYF.

The V gene is TRBV14, the J gene TRBJ2-3; perhaps TRBD2 as D (7 bases). This CDR3 region has 15 residues. Trimming left V 0 bases short and J 3 bases short, with 10 bases between. CDR1 SGHDN and CDR2 FVKESK come from the germline V gene. The CDR3 loop reads CASSQEGGLTDTQYF. The CDR3 DNA is TGTGCCAGCAGCCAAGAGGGGGGGCTTACAGATACGCAGTATTTT.

The V call is TRBV7-3, the J call TRBJ2-5, with 9 bases that match TRBD1. CDR3 length: 16 residues. J lost 7 bases, V lost 3 bases, and 12 bases had no gene match. The germline gives CDR1 SGHTA, CDR2 FQGTGA. For the CDR3, the DNA is TGTGCCAGCAGCTTTCTGGGACAGGGTAGCGAGGGGACCCAGTACTTC. Amino acid sequence: CASSFLGQGSEGTQYF.

The chain joins TRBV28 to TRBJ2-5, with unresolved D. The germline V gene encodes CDR1 MDHEN and CDR2 SYDVKM. Trimming pared 5 bases from V and 5 bases from J, leaving 15 bases between. CDR3 length: 14 amino acids. The CDR3 DNA follows: TGTGCCAGCAGTCCATCAGGTCAGGAGGAGACCCAGTACTTC. Translating it yields CASSPSGQEETQYF.

The J gene is TRBJ1-1, the V gene TRBV19; D perhaps matches TRBD1 (6 bases). This CDR3 region has 13 residues. Germline V gene sequence: CDR1 LNHDA, CDR2 SQIVND (reference sequence). V was shortened by 7 bases and J by 5 bases, with 14 bases between the two germline ends. Here the CDR3 DNA reads TGTGCCAGTAAACAGGGAATCGGGACTGAAGCTTTCTTT. Its translation is CASKQGIGTEAFF. Drawing the rest from reference TRBV19 and TRBJ1-1, the complete variable domain is DGGITQSPKYLFRKEGQNVTLSCEQNLNHDAMYWYRQDPGQGLRLIYYSQIVNDFQKGDIAEGYSVSREKKESFPLTVTSAQKNPTAFYLCASKQGIGTEAFFGQGTRLTVV.

The rearrangement joins TRBV19 to TRBJ2-2; D gene ambiguous. Trimming shortened V by 6 bases and J by 4 bases, and 6 bases separated the two germline ends. The CDR3 totals 12 residues. The germline gives CDR1 LNHDA, CDR2 SQIVND (reference sequence). The chain's CDR3 is CASRIVTGELFF. The DNA of the CDR3 is TGTGCCAGTAGAATCGTCACCGGGGAGCTGTTTTTT.

The chain couples TRBV7-9 to TRBJ2-3; TRBD2 matches at 13 bases. Trimming removed 5 bases from V and 4 bases from J; junction bases left unmatched: 6. This CDR3 comprises 16 residues. Germline V lookup: CDR1 SEHNR, CDR2 FQNEAQ (reference sequence). CDR3 loop: CASSPRTSGRSDTQYF. CDR3 DNA: TGTGCCAGCAGCCCCCGGACTAGCGGGAGATCAGATACGCAGTATTTT.

V and J are TRBV4-1 and TRBJ2-1; no clear D gene. Germline V gene sequence: CDR1 MGHRA, CDR2 YSYEKL. The CDR3 totals 15 residues. Trimming left V 1 base short and J 8 bases short, with 15 bases between. CDR3 sequence (DNA): TGCGCCAGCAGCCAAGGGCCACTGAGTAGGGATGAGCAGTTCTTC. It encodes CASSQGPLSRDEQFF.

The V gene is TRBV6-6, the J gene TRBJ1-5; D is perhaps TRBD1 (5 bases). The V end was cut by 8 bases, the J end by 7 bases, with 9 bases between. Germline V gene sequence: CDR1 MNHNY, CDR2 SVGAGI (reference sequence). The CDR3 has 11 residues. The CDR3 nucleotides read TGTGCCAGCGGGTGGGGGCAGCCCCAGCATTTT. It encodes CASGWGQPQHF.

The CDR3 sequence: CASSASSYNEQFF. CDR3 sequence (DNA): TGTGCCAGCAGTGCCAGCTCCTACAATGAGCAGTTCTTC. The V and J genes are TRBV2 and TRBJ2-1, with D unresolved. This CDR3 is built from 13 residues. Germline V gives CDR1 SNHLY, CDR2 FYNNEI. Deletions cut 4 bases from V and 0 bases from J, with 4 bases between. Together with reference TRBV2 and TRBJ2-1, the CDR3 gives the full variable domain: EPEVTQTPSHQVTQMGQEVILRCVPISNHLYFYWYRQILGQKVEFLVSFYNNEISEKSEIFDDQFSVERPDGSNFTLKIRSTKLEDSAMYFCASSASSYNEQFFGPGTRLTVL.